The source of this TCR beta chain is a study of blood T cell repertoires in COVID-19. Study background: Sites in the United States, Italy and Spain provided acute and convalescent COVID-19 samples. T cells, B-cell-depleted T cells, or PBMCs supplied cDNA or gDNA.

CDR3 length: 13 residues. As originally analysed: Nucleated cell counts were estimated from reference gene primer amplification. TCRdb's table, derived via immunoSEQ multiplex PCR, lists solely in-frame clones and lacks some. V and J calls and clone size are as listed in that table; D and trimming were resolved from the DNA. The table lists about 300,000 clones, about nine tenths of them singletons, with 2% to 3% in the top ten. The V gene is TRBV21-1, the J gene TRBJ2-7; TRBD1, the D gene given by the table, was not confirmed from the DNA. TRBV21-1 is an annotated pseudogene. Sequenced: peripheral blood. This receptor was obtained from a man between 18 and 35 years old with active or convalescent COVID-19. As DNA, the CDR3 is TGTGCCAGCAGCATAAACAGGGGGCGCGAGCAGTACTTC. Its protein product is CASSINRGREQYF.